Following are 16 T cell receptor beta chains from one sample sequenced in a study of early T cells in non-severe SARS-CoV-2 infection. TCRdb re-called the 5' RACE reads with MiXCR, one entry per CDR3 protein. The sample lists more than 80,000 distinct CDR3 sequences, approximately 11% occurring once. Sequencing used whole blood. All receptors derive from an adult who was a healthcare worker with PCR-confirmed SARS-CoV-2 infection or an uninfected control (not recorded which).

The sample holds many counts of this clonotype. This chain links TRBV5-5 with TRBJ1-4; no clear D gene. CDR3 length equals 13 residues. Trimming stripped 0 bases from V and 8 bases from J, with 8 bases between. Germline-derived CDR1 and CDR2 are SGHKS and YYEKEE (reference sequence). The CDR3, as DNA: TGTGCCAGCAGCTTGGCTAGTCGGGAAAAACTGTTTTTT. Its protein product is CASSLASREKLFF.

In this sample, this clonotype turned up many times. The chain couples TRBV5-6 to TRBJ2-3; D not certain. CDR1 and CDR2 (germline): SGHDT, YYEEEE. The CDR3 spans 14 residues. Trimming removed 0 bases at V and 0 bases at J, with 5 bases between. The CDR3 protein is CASSLGLSTDTQYF. CDR3 in DNA: TGTGCCAGCAGCTTGGGGCTAAGCACAGATACGCAGTATTTT.

The V and J genes are TRBV19 and TRBJ1-5; possible D gene TRBD1, 5 bases. The CDR3 runs 14 residues. Trimming removed 5 bases from V and 5 bases from J, with 13 bases in between. Germline V lookup: CDR1 LNHDA, CDR2 SQIVND (reference sequence). The CDR3: CASSRGQPDQPQHF. CDR3 DNA: TGTGCCAGTAGTCGGGGCCAGCCCGATCAGCCCCAGCATTTT.

This clonotype has at least ten counts. V is TRBV30 and J is TRBJ1-1, with TRBD1 as a possible D gene (6 bases). CDR3 length equals 14 residues. The V gene's germline CDR1 is GTSNPN and CDR2 SVGIG (reference sequence). Trimming took off 5 bases at V and 1 base at J, with 14 bases between the two ends. The DNA for the CDR3 is TGTGCCTGGTCCGAAAGGACAGAGAACACTGAAGCTTTCTTT. This translates into CAWSERTENTEAFF.

The rearrangement joins TRBV12-3 or TRBV12-4 to TRBJ1-3; TRBD1 matches at 9 bases. V was clipped by 6 bases and J by 4 bases; unmatched bases: 4. The CDR3 length is 14 residues. CDR3 coding DNA: TGTGCCAGCAGGGGACAGGGTGCGGGAAACACCATATATTTT. Its protein product is CASRGQGAGNTIYF.

This clonotype came up a few times. The V and J genes are TRBV20-1 and TRBJ2-3; TRBD1 or TRBD2 may be the D gene (5 bases each). The CDR3 spans 17 residues. Trimming left V 0 bases short and J 2 bases short, with 18 bases between. CDR1 is DFQATT, CDR2 SNEGSKA, per germline (reference sequence). The CDR3 region is CSARDRGQGSFTDTQYF. CDR3 DNA: TGCAGTGCTAGAGATCGGGGCCAGGGAAGTTTCACAGATACGCAGTATTTT.

This clonotype was observed a few times. V gene TRBV12-3 or TRBV12-4 combines with J gene TRBJ2-1; 12 bases line up with TRBD2. Trimming cost V 7 bases and J 7 bases; bases outside gene matches: 8. This CDR3 contains 15 residues. The CDR3 reads CASTASGGALNEQFF. DNA for the CDR3: TGTGCCAGCACCGCTAGCGGGGGGGCTTTGAATGAGCAGTTCTTC.

This clonotype was seen ten or more times. The rearrangement links TRBV27 to TRBJ2-7, with D possibly being TRBD2 (5 bases). V was trimmed by 4 bases and J by 6 bases, leaving 10 bases between them. The CDR3 spans 12 residues. The germline V gene encodes CDR1 MNHEY and CDR2 SMNVEV (reference sequence). DNA for the CDR3: TGTGCCAGCAGTTGGGTAGGGAGCGAGCAGTACTTC. Its translation is CASSWVGSEQYF.

J is TRBJ1-1 and V is TRBV29-1, with TRBD1 identical over 7 bases. Trimming took 2 bases from V and 2 from J; bases not matched to a gene: 5. The CDR3 length is 14 residues. Germline assignment: CDR1 SQVTM and CDR2 ANQGSEA. Here the CDR3 reads CSVEKGQPNTEAFF. The CDR3 DNA follows: TGCAGCGTTGAAAAGGGACAGCCAAACACTGAAGCTTTCTTT.

In its sample, this clonotype was seen many times. This chain connects TRBV5-1 to TRBJ2-1; D ambiguous. This CDR3 region has 14 residues. The germline gives CDR1 SGHRS, CDR2 YFSETQ. Between the trimmed V and J ends, which lost 0 bases and 6 bases, there was a span of 10 bases. The CDR3, as DNA: TGCGCCAGCAGCTTGGCTGGGGATTCCAATGAGCAGTTCTTC. Translation gives CASSLAGDSNEQFF.

This clonotype has a count of ten or more. The V and J genes are TRBV12-3 or TRBV12-4 and TRBJ1-5, with 7 bases lining up with TRBD1. The CDR3 extends over 13 amino acids. V lost 6 bases to trimming and J lost 5 bases; unmatched junction nucleotides: 4. The CDR3 sequence: CASRPQGDQPQHF. The CDR3 coding sequence is TGTGCCAGCAGGCCTCAGGGGGATCAGCCCCAGCATTTT.

This clonotype showed up many times. This chain connects TRBV6-5 to TRBJ2-2; TRBD1 agrees at 11 bases. The length of the CDR3 is 15 residues. Trimming took 8 bases from V and 4 from J; bases not matched to a gene: 6. Germline V gene lookup returns CDR1 MNHEY and CDR2 SVGAGI. CDR3 DNA sequence: TGTGCCAGCGCTGAAGGGACAGGGGGCACCGGGGAGCTGTTTTTT. The encoded protein is CASAEGTGGTGELFF.

This clonotype was detected only a few times. The CDR3 DNA reads as TGTGCCAGCAGTCGCCCCGGGGCTTACAATGAGCAGTTCTTC. Translating it yields CASSRPGAYNEQFF. The V call is TRBV12-3 or TRBV12-4, the J call TRBJ2-1; D tentatively fits TRBD1 or TRBD2 (5 bases each). V lost 5 bases to trimming and J lost 4 bases, with 12 bases between them. CDR3 length equals 14 residues.

The chain joins TRBV5-1 to TRBJ2-7; D unclear. Looked up from germline, CDR1 is SGHRS and CDR2 is YFSETQ. The CDR3 covers 16 residues. V lost 0 bases and J 0 bases, leaving 13 bases between the germline ends. The CDR3 DNA follows: TGCGCCAGCAGCTTGGATCGACGCGTTGACTCCTACGAGCAGTACTTC. It yields the protein CASSLDRRVDSYEQYF.

This clonotype was counted only a few times. The CDR3 here is CASSSYGSAGGSDTRNNEQFF. Written as DNA, the CDR3 is TGTGCCAGCAGCTCATACGGATCCGCGGGAGGGTCAGATACCCGAAACAATGAGCAGTTCTTC. The chain joins TRBV7-9 to TRBJ2-1; 9 nucleotides agree with TRBD2. The CDR3 has 21 residues. Germline trimming cut 4 bases from V and 5 bases from J; bases unmatched to any gene: 24. Germline CDR1 SEHNR, CDR2 FQNEAQ (reference sequence). Full variable domain (remainder filled in from reference TRBV7-9 and TRBJ2-1): DTGVSQNPRHKITKRGQNVTFRCDPISEHNRLYWYRQTLGQGPEFLTYFQNEAQLEKSRLLSDRFSAERPKGSFSTLEIQRTEQGDSAMYLCASSSYGSAGGSDTRNNEQFFGPGTRLTVL.

The chain has TRBV5-4 and TRBJ1-1; TRBD1 might be the D (6 bases). The CDR3 covers 14 residues. V lost 0 bases and J lost 2, with 8 bases in between. Germline loops: CDR1 SGHNT, CDR2 YYREEE (reference sequence). CDR3 in amino acids: CASSLVDSNTEAFF. In DNA form, the CDR3 reads TGTGCCAGCAGCTTGGTGGACAGCAACACTGAAGCTTTCTTT.